This TCR beta chain is drawn from a study of tumor and adjacent non-tumor tissue in lung cancer. Across the study: Aged roughly 31 to 80 years, patients included nine to eleven men and about five women with stage I to III disease.

In germline, CDR1 is SGHNT, CDR2 YENEEA. This CDR3 is 18 amino acids long. RNA was extracted from bulk tissue without any cell sorting. Comments on this clonotype: Lacking the conserved final phenylalanine or tryptophan, this CDR3 likely reflects a read error.

A modified ARM-PCR protocol with three rounds of nested PCR amplified TCRbeta. Using its own MiXCR run on the multiplex PCR reads, TCRdb lists one record per CDR3 protein. The table shows approximately 120,000 distinct CDR3 sequences, with roughly 77% occurring only once. The sequencing sample was made of lung tumor tissue. J is TRBJ1-1 and V is TRBV11-3; tentative D call: TRBD1 (5 bases). The origin of this receptor is a woman aged 55-69 years with non-small cell lung cancer. The CDR3 coding sequence is TGTGCCAGCAGCTTAATTGCGCCGCCGGGACGGATGAACACTGTAGCTTTCATT. Translating gives CASSLIAPPGRMNTVAFI.